This T cell receptor beta chain was recovered during a study of T cell repertoires in cytomegalovirus infection. With regard to this clonotype: Its antigen remains unidentified.

TCRdb analysed the reads with MiXCR anew, one entry per CDR3 protein. The sample shows about 900,000 distinct CDR3 sequences, about a third of them seen only once. Trimming took 8 bases from V and 3 from J, leaving 7 bases between them. Germline V lookup: CDR1 MNHNY, CDR2 SVGAGI (reference sequence). The CDR3 loop spans 11 amino acids. This chain uses TRBV6-6 with TRBJ1-2; D is perhaps TRBD1 (5 bases). The specimen comprised cultured CD8+ T cells from PBMCs, sampled from culture after CMV antigen stimulation. This clonotype originated in a human donor in good health (CMV status not recorded). Some clones in this sample may be carry-over from other donors' samples. Here the CDR3 DNA reads TGTGCCAGCGGGGGTTACTATGGCTACACCTTC. Its translation: CASGGYYGYTF.